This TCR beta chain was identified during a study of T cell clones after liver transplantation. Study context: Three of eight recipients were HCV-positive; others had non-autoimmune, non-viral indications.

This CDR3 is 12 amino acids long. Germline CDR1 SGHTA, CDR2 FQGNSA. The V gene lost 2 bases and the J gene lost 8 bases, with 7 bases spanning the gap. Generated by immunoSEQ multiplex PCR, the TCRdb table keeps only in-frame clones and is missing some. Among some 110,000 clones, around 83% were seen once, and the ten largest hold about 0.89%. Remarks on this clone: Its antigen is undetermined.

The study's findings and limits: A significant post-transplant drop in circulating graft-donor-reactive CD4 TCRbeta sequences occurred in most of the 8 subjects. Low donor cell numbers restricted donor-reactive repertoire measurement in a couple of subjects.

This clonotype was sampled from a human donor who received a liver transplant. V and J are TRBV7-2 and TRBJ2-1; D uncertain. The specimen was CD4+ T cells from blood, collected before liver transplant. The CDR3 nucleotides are TGTGCCAGCAGCTTAATCATTGATGAGCAGTTCTTC. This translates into CASSLIIDEQFF.